The entry below describes one T cell receptor beta chain. This clonotype appeared a few times. Its antigen is currently not known. No per-base quality is available; no much larger clone lies one base away. This sample stems from a study of T-cell reconstitution after alpha-beta-depleted transplantation in children (dated by TCRdb to between 2015 and 2016). For the study in its entirety: Using TCR repertoire profiling, the study quantitatively followed how T-cell immune reconstitution unfolded in children after TCRalphabeta/CD19-depleted allogeneic hematopoietic cell transplantation. The investigation overall reported the following: About two months after transplant, the apparently early recovery of alphabetaT-cell counts reportedly depended on just several hundred clones that had expanded rapidly and came from non-depleted graft cells. The high TCRbeta diversity at day 60 in some patients was ascribed to recipient T cells and intrathymic progenitors that had survived conditioning. Over subsequent months, a decline in hyperexpanded clone frequencies was noted, and after one year, T-cell counts and TCRbeta diversity were mostly ascribed to newly produced T cells.

The library came from PCR. TCRdb lists the instrument as Illumina HiSeq 2500. TCR libraries were prepared with molecular barcoding, using unique molecular identifiers to normalize TCRbeta repertoire quantification. TCRdb redid the processing of the public reads, applying fastp at Q25 and MiXCR, and retained in-frame beta chains. Rows are unified per CDR3 protein, each entry keeping the most common DNA and genes. The sample table lists 300,000 to 350,000 distinct CDR3 sequences, about a quarter of them with a count of one. The top ten constitute about a tenth of the sample. Explained via the paper, the treatment or condition label denotes: allogeneic hematopoietic cell transplantation with graft depleted of TCRalphabeta T cells and CD19 B cells. The children who served as transplant recipients had been given grafts of TCRalphabeta/CD19-depleted allogeneic hematopoietic cells. The junction carries 6 bases between V and J, which are trimmed by 1 base and 0 bases respectively. Measured from the cysteine to the phenylalanine, the CDR3 is 14 residues long. Here the CDR3 DNA is all that survives: 42 bases in frame from base 1. Taken from the germline V gene, the CDR1 and CDR2 loops are SGHTA and FQGTGA.

The receptor's source is a male patient younger than 18 who had a stem cell transplant for acute lymphoblastic leukemia, so the T cells may come from the graft donor. The chain is assembled from TRBV7-3 and TRBJ1-1, with the D gene call left open. The source was PBMCs, mostly from graft donor cells, collected 180 days after TCRalphabeta/CD19-depleted stem cell transplant. The CDR3: CASSLNHMNTEAFF. The DNA sequence reads TGTGCCAGCAGCTTAAATCACATGAACACTGAAGCTTTCTTT.